This T cell receptor (beta chain) was sequenced in a study of T-cell reconstitution after alpha-beta-depleted transplantation in children. Study-level results: Reported findings indicate that, about two months after transplant, alpha-beta T cells came from several hundred expanded clones, which were derived from non-depleted graft cells. T-cell counts and diversity at one year post-transplant came mainly from newly produced T cells.

TCRbeta library preparation incorporated unique molecular identifiers. TCRdb re-called the PCR reads through MiXCR, storing one row per CDR3 protein. The sample yields roughly 500,000 distinct CDR3 sequences, approximately 10% seen once. This clonotype was recorded at least ten times. Its antigen is still unknown. The CDR3 loop spans 15 amino acids. The V end lost 4 bases, the J end lost 4 bases, and 17 bases lay between the germline ends. Germline V gives CDR1 SQVTM, CDR2 ANQGSEA. The TCR comes from a child under 10 years old with inherited bone marrow failure, due to receive a stem cell transplant. V is TRBV29-1 and J is TRBJ2-1, with D perhaps TRBD1 (6 bases). Here the sequenced sample was PBMCs, taken before TCRalphabeta/CD19-depleted stem cell transplant. DNA of the CDR3: TGCAGCGTTGCCCCGGGACAAGGAGCTTACAATGAGCAGTTCTTC. It specifies CSVAPGQGAYNEQFF.